These T cell receptor beta chains were read from a single sample in a study of blood T cell repertoires in COVID-19. Some clones are missing from TCRdb's copy, which holds only in-frame ones; the method was immunoSEQ multiplex PCR. Of about 310,000 clones listed, 87% are singletons. Specimen: peripheral blood. Receptor source: a man aged 45-60 years with active or convalescent COVID-19. Each CDR3 is given with its conserved first and last residue. D genes are given only for firm matches. Expanded clones get a size class; other rows say once, few or many, or leave the size out.

j_call,v_call,clone_size,d_call,cdr3_nt,cdr3_aa
TRBJ2-1,TRBV9,NA,NA,TGTGCCAGCAGCGCGGCGGGCATCATCCCCGATGAGCAGTTCTTC,CASSAAGIIPDEQFF
TRBJ1-4,TRBV6-5,NA,TRBD1,TGTGCCAGCACCCTGACAGGGGGACTGTTTTTT,CASTLTGGLFF
TRBJ2-1,TRBV30,NA,NA,TGTGCCTGGATGGTCCGGGGAGGAGGGGAGCAGTTCTTC,CAWMVRGGGEQFF
TRBJ2-2,TRBV18,once,NA,TGTGCCAGCTCACCCCTTAGCGCGTCGAACACCGGGGAGCTGTTTTTT,CASSPLSASNTGELFF
TRBJ2-7,TRBV9,NA,TRBD1,TGTGCCAGCAGCGTAGGGTGGCAGGGGGCCTACGAGCAGTACTTC,CASSVGWQGAYEQYF
TRBJ1-6,TRBV27,NA,NA,TGTGCCAGCAGTTTATCGATCGGTAGGGGGTATAATTCACCCCTCCACTTT,CASSLSIGRGYNSPLHF
TRBJ1-4,TRBV5-4,once,NA,TGTGCCAGCAGGGCTGGGGGCGGTGAAAAACTGTTTTTT,CASRAGGGEKLFF
TRBJ2-1,TRBV3-1/TRBV3-2,NA,TRBD1,TGTGCCAGCAGCCATATAATCGGGACAGGGAAAAATGAGCAGTTCTTC,CASSHIIGTGKNEQFF
TRBJ1-2,TRBV7-2,NA,TRBD1,TGTGCCAGCAGCTTAGGGACAGGGGGCGGTGGCTACACCTTC,CASSLGTGGGGYTF
TRBJ2-1,TRBV6-5,NA,NA,TGTGCCAGCAATCGAGAGGGGGAGGGTGAGCAGTTCTTC,CASNREGEGEQFF
TRBJ2-7,TRBV19,NA,NA,TGTGCCAGTAGTATAATGGACAGCCCCTACGAGCAGTACTTC,CASSIMDSPYEQYF
TRBJ1-4,TRBV18,NA,TRBD1,TGTGCCAGCTCCCCGGACAGGGGATTCGAAAAACTGTTTTTT,CASSPDRGFEKLFF
TRBJ2-5,TRBV25-1,NA,NA,TGTGCCAGCAGTCCTCGACAGATCCAAGAGACCCAGTACTTC,CASSPRQIQETQYF
TRBJ2-3,TRBV19,NA,TRBD2,TGTGCCAGTAGTTCTGGACTAGCGGGGGGGGACGGCACAGATACGCAGTATTTT,CASSSGLAGGDGTDTQYF
TRBJ1-2,TRBV28,NA,NA,TGTGCCAGCAGTACCCCCCGAAAGACAGGTTCTAACTATGGCTACACCTTC,CASSTPRKTGSNYGYTF
TRBJ2-6,TRBV18,NA,TRBD1,TGTGCCAGCTCACCACCCCGAGGGGGCAGTGGGGCCAACGTCCTGACTTTC,CASSPPRGGSGANVLTF
TRBJ1-2,TRBV7-2,NA,TRBD1,TGTGCCAGCAGCCTGGGACAGCAGTACTATGGCTACACCTTC,CASSLGQQYYGYTF
TRBJ2-1,TRBV29-1,NA,NA,TGTTCGCTAGGGAGGCCCTACAATGAGCAGTTCTTC,CSLGRPYNEQFF
TRBJ1-1,TRBV19,once,NA,TGTGCCAGTAGTATACTGGGGGGAACTGAAGCTTTCTTT,CASSILGGTEAFF
TRBJ2-1,TRBV18,NA,TRBD2,TGTGCCAGCTCACCTTCGGCGGCGGGAGGGCCTAGTGAGCAGTTCTTC,CASSPSAAGGPSEQFF
TRBJ2-2,TRBV2,once,NA,TGTGCCAGCAGTGACCGCGGGCCCGGGGAGCTGTTTTTT,CASSDRGPGELFF
TRBJ1-3,TRBV7-9,once,TRBD1,TGTGCCAGCAGCTCCCAGGGGGCCGGGAACACCATATATTTT,CASSSQGAGNTIYF
TRBJ2-1,TRBV7-3,NA,TRBD2,TGTGCCAGCAGCCCGGGACTAGCGGCATACAATGAGCAGTTCTTC,CASSPGLAAYNEQFF
TRBJ1-2,TRBV6-5,NA,NA,TGTGCCACCGTTACCGGTAACAGCTATGGCTACACCTTC,CATVTGNSYGYTF
TRBJ1-1,TRBV19,NA,TRBD1,TGTGCCACTAAGGACAGGGCGGGAACGAACACTGAAGCTTTCTTT,CATKDRAGTNTEAFF
TRBJ1-6,TRBV28,NA,TRBD1,TGTGCCAGCAGCCTCACCCGGGACAGGGGACTCAACCTCCACTTT,CASSLTRDRGLNLHF
TRBJ1-2,TRBV6-4,NA,TRBD1,TGTGCCAGCAGTGCGACAGGGGTTGGTGGCTACACCTTC,CASSATGVGGYTF
TRBJ1-1,TRBV30,NA,NA,TGTGCCTGGAGTGTACGTGGGGCCACTGAAGCTTTCTTT,CAWSVRGATEAFF
TRBJ2-3,TRBV12-3/TRBV12-4,NA,TRBD1,TGTGCCAGCAGTTTACAGGGGGCAGATACGCAGTATTTT,CASSLQGADTQYF
TRBJ1-4,TRBV7-9,NA,NA,TGTGCCAGCAGCCCGCAAGGGGGTCACACGGAAAAACTGTTTTTT,CASSPQGGHTEKLFF
TRBJ1-4,TRBV5-1,NA,TRBD1,TGCGCCAGCGGAACAGGGGGGCCTAATGAAAAACTGTTTTTT,CASGTGGPNEKLFF
TRBJ2-2,TRBV2,few,NA,TGTGCCAGCGTTCAGGGGGGGAACACCGGGGAGCTGTTTTTT,CASVQGGNTGELFF
TRBJ1-5,TRBV2,NA,NA,TGTGCCAGCAGTACAGGGAATCAGCCCCAGCATTTT,CASSTGNQPQHF
TRBJ1-1,TRBV10-3,NA,TRBD1,TGTGCCAGCTCGACAGGGGGCATGAACACTGAAGCTTTCTTT,CASSTGGMNTEAFF
TRBJ2-7,TRBV27,once,TRBD1,TGTGCCAGCAGTATAAGGACAGGGAGCTACGAGCAGTACTTC,CASSIRTGSYEQYF
TRBJ1-1,TRBV6-5,NA,TRBD1,TGTGCCAGCGGACAGGCCTTTGAAGCTTTCTTT,CASGQAFEAFF
TRBJ1-4,TRBV29-1,NA,NA,TGCAGCGTCACCGGCGGTTCAACTAATGAAAAACTGTTTTTT,CSVTGGSTNEKLFF
TRBJ2-7,TRBV6-1,NA,NA,TGTGCCAGCAGTGAAACAGCTGAATCCTACGAGCAGTACTTC,CASSETAESYEQYF
TRBJ1-2,TRBV19,NA,NA,TGTGCCAGTAGTATATTGAGACCGCGGTCCTATGGCTACACCTTC,CASSILRPRSYGYTF
TRBJ2-7,TRBV11-2,NA,TRBD2,TGTGCCAGCAGCCTCCGGGCGGGAGTATACGACGAGCAGTACTTC,CASSLRAGVYDEQYF
TRBJ2-5,TRBV30,NA,NA,TGTGCCTGGAGGGCGGGGGCTGGGTTGGAGACCCAGTACTTC,CAWRAGAGLETQYF